This T cell receptor (beta chain) was found in a study of T cell responses to AZD1222 COVID-19 vaccine. About the research overall: Pooled together were second doses at about 4 or about 12 weeks.

The protocol was immunoSEQ multiplex PCR, while the TCRdb copy is restricted to in-frame clones and leaves out a portion. The top ten hold over 3.5% of the sample, which has about 110,000 clones, about nine tenths seen once. This CDR3 contains 16 residues. Germline V CDR1 and CDR2: KGHSH, LQKENI. V was pared by 5 bases and J by 5 bases, with 7 bases of the junction left unmatched. Study observations and caveats: In a largely white British group with more females than males, clonal diversity was possibly underestimated.

On this clone itself: Antigen specificity is unknown.

Here the sequenced sample was peripheral blood, taken on day 0 of AZD1222 vaccination. The TCR comes from an adult in good health. This chain links TRBV18 with TRBJ2-2, with 11 bases aligning to TRBD2. CDR3 region: CASSVLAGEETGELFF. CDR3 DNA: TGTGCCAGCTCAGTACTAGCGGGAGAAGAGACCGGGGAGCTGTTTTTT.